This TCR beta chain is drawn from a study of blood T cell repertoires in COVID-19. Overall study context: Collection of acute and convalescent COVID-19 samples took place in the United States, Italy and Spain. Nucleic acid was either cDNA or gDNA, and it came from T cells, B-cell-depleted T cells, or PBMCs.

In the study's own analysis: Estimation of nucleated cell counts relied on the amplification of reference gene primers. Only in-frame clones appear in the TCRdb table, and some are missing; sequencing was by immunoSEQ multiplex PCR. V, J and clone size were drawn from that table, and D and trimming were deduced from the DNA. Among around 77,000 clones listed, 85% to 95% were seen once. CDR3 size: 13 residues. Trimming took off 10 bases at V and 3 bases at J, with 16 bases between the two ends. From germline, CDR1 is SNHLY and CDR2 FYNNEI. The chain links TRBV2 to TRBJ2-7, with a weak D call TRBD1 (6 bases). The clonotype was recovered from a woman aged 60-75 years with active COVID-19. The sample comprised peripheral blood. CDR3 sequence (DNA): TGTGCCACCTCACAACAAGGGGGCTACGAGCAGTACTTC. Translating gives CATSQQGGYEQYF.